Sequencing of this TCR beta chain was carried out in a study of beta chain features in type 1 diabetes (dated by TCRdb to the late 2010s). About the full investigation: Mean age, gender distribution, total cell number and subset yield were not different between patients and healthy donors. Regulatory and stem cell-like memory subsets were obtained from only 8 patients and roughly 8 healthy donors, while naive and central memory subsets were obtained from all 30 or so donors. A total of roughly 98,000,000 sorted cells were examined across all samples, and a strong correlation was observed between cell number per subset and RNA yield. In the study, TCRB repertoires of sorted circulating CD4+ T cell subsets from recently diagnosed type 1 diabetes patients were compared with those of matched healthy donors. Study-wide conclusions, independent of this receptor: Patients with type 1 diabetes made fewer insertions and deleted more nucleotides at VDJ recombination sites, implying thymic rearrangement abnormalities. Because small numbers of individuals were included in the HLA sub-analyses, any influence of HLA type on TCRB rearrangement was left unresolved. PCR may preferentially amplify shorter templates, but because patient and control samples were amplified and corrected together, any resulting skew would affect both groups equally. Naive, central memory and regulatory TCRB repertoires appeared more similar among patients than among healthy donors. In all four CD4+ subsets, TCRB CDR3 length was moderately but significantly shorter in type 1 diabetes patients. Because cDNA was sequenced instead of genomic DNA, highly expressing activated cells could be over-represented, though the groups showed no difference in activation or CD3 levels.

Notes on this clone: Its antigen remains unidentified. No much larger clone is present one base from it, and per-base qualities are unavailable.

A single peripheral blood draw of around 120 mL on average was collected from each donor into heparinised tubes. A BD FACSAria II and a panel including CD45RO, CCR7, CD25, CD127, CD95 and CD27 were used to sort naive, central memory, regulatory and stem cell-like memory CD4+ T cells. Purity was above 98% for every sorted population. PBMCs were separated immediately by Lymphoprep density gradient centrifugation and were stained directly, without being cultured. So that batch effects would be minimized, each experiment stained and sorted samples in pairs, pairing one healthy donor with one patient. The High Capacity cDNA Reverse Transcription Kit was used to reverse transcribe all of the isolated RNA, meaning that expressed TCRB transcripts were what got sequenced. Deep immunoSEQ sequencing was performed on naive, central memory and regulatory T cell samples, with an average of roughly 3.3 million total reads per sample. After sorted cells were lysed in RLT buffer, RNA was extracted with DNase-treated RNeasy Micro or Mini kits, with the choice depending on cell number. To prevent cross-contamination, each cell subset was processed individually, whereas patient and healthy donor samples were processed jointly. The immunoSEQ multiplex PCR was used to amplify TCRB sequences from cDNA, generating 87-bp fragments that spanned the CDR3 region. Amplicons were sequenced on the Illumina HiSeq platform. In the paper's pipeline: Synthetic template baselines were used to correct PCR bias computationally, reads within Hamming distance 2 were collapsed, and singletons that could not be merged were discarded. Reads were aligned against IMGT so that V, D and J genes, CDR3 length and insertions or deletions at six rearrangement sites could be assigned. Within each subset, clonotype counts were normalized to the number of sorted cells before true diversity and Gini coefficients were calculated with the tcR R package. The overlap coefficient, calculated on TCRB nucleotide sequences, was used to measure repertoire sharing. Out-of-frame TCRB sequences from naive cells were analyzed as a proxy for the pre-selection repertoire. As stored in TCRdb, this immuneACCESS dataset retains in-frame rearrangements with V and J assigned. A fraction of the clones does not appear; measured against another copy, unresolved V genes explain less than half of the discrepancy, and the remainder lacks a known reason. D and trimming come from the DNA, and the V and J calls and clone size come from that table. This sample comprises 900,000 or so clones, roughly 16% of them detected only once. The ten largest clones add up to around 0.02% of the sample.

CDR1 and CDR2 were assigned from the germline V gene as SGHTA and FQGNSA. The CDR3 goes from the cysteine to the phenylalanine over 12 residues. Just CDR3 DNA is preserved here, 36 bases in frame from base 1. V sheds 5 bases and J sheds 6 bases, leaving 11 bases between their ends. The specimen sequenced was naive CD4+ T cells from blood. The sample's cell subset or site label is to be understood as: true naive CD4+ T cells. The sequence links TRBV7-2 to TRBJ2-7; the D gene assignment is ambiguous. The sequence was obtained from a woman in her late teens or twenties in good health. The CDR3 corresponds to CASSLRHGEQYF. The nucleotide sequence is TGTGCCAGCAGCCTTAGACACGGCGAGCAGTACTTC.